The next 29 T cell receptor beta chains were all read from a single sample in a study of T cell responses to AZD1222 COVID-19 vaccine. Clones were sequenced by immunoSEQ multiplex PCR, and TCRdb holds only the in-frame ones, with some missing. The sample lists 90,000 to 100,000 clones, roughly 89% seen once, with 6% to 8% in the top ten. The sequencing used peripheral blood, collected on day 0 of AZD1222 vaccination. The receptors shown here come from an adult in good health.

The genes are TRBV10-3 and TRBJ1-2, with D maybe TRBD1 (6 bases). This CDR3 spans 13 amino acids. The V gene's germline CDR1 is ENHRY and CDR2 SYGVKD. V lost 5 bases to trimming and J lost 4 bases, with 11 bases between them. DNA of the CDR3: TGTGCCATCAGTCAGGGGCCTCTCTATGGCTACACCTTC. Protein product: CAISQGPLYGYTF.

The rearrangement uses TRBV28 and TRBJ2-7; 9 bases agree with TRBD1. Germline V gene lookup returns CDR1 MDHEN and CDR2 SYDVKM. J gave up 3 bases and V 10 bases, and 28 bases lay outside the gene matches. This CDR3 is built from 20 residues. The CDR3 coding sequence is TGTGCCATTCCGCCTTCTCCGGGACAGGGATCCCCCGTGGGCGTCTACGAGCAGTACTTC. As protein: CAIPPSPGQGSPVGVYEQYF.

This sequence joins TRBV7-2 and TRBJ1-1; 7 nucleotides agree with TRBD1. V was clipped by 0 bases and J by 4 bases; unmatched bases: 5. Germline values: CDR1 SGHTA, CDR2 FQGNSA. The CDR3 loop spans 15 amino acids. The CDR3 reads CASSLAEGAGTEAFF. The CDR3 region has the DNA TGTGCCAGCAGCTTAGCGGAGGGGGCGGGCACTGAAGCTTTCTTT.

The chain carries TRBV9 and TRBJ2-7; perhaps TRBD2 as D (5 bases). This CDR3 spans 14 amino acids. In germline, CDR1 is SGDLS, CDR2 YYNGEE. Trimming removed 0 bases at V and 0 bases at J, with 7 bases between. The chain's CDR3 is CASSVGRSSYEQYF. CDR3 sequence (DNA): TGTGCCAGCAGCGTAGGGAGGAGCTCCTACGAGCAGTACTTC.

The chain links TRBV5-1 to TRBJ2-6; unclear D gene. V was clipped by 5 bases and J by 0 bases, with 6 bases between them. From germline, CDR1 is SGHRS and CDR2 YFSETQ. The CDR3 spans 14 residues. This CDR3 reads CASSGSSGANVLTF. In nucleotides, the CDR3 is TGCGCCAGCAGTGGAAGCTCTGGGGCCAACGTCCTGACTTTC.

The rearrangement links TRBV5-5 to TRBJ1-4; D gene unclear. Germline V CDR1 and CDR2: SGHKS, YYEKEE (reference sequence). This CDR3 is built from 16 residues. Between the trimmed V and J ends, which lost 4 bases and 3 bases, there was a span of 16 bases. In DNA, the CDR3 is TGTGCCAGCAGCCGTTCGATTTCGTCCGCTAATGAAAAACTGTTTTTT. It is translated as CASSRSISSANEKLFF.

The CDR3 is CATSDPVNSYNEQFF. The DNA for the CDR3 is TGTGCCACCAGTGACCCCGTGAACTCCTACAATGAGCAGTTCTTC. The chain employs TRBV24-1 and TRBJ2-1; no reliable D call. V was trimmed by 4 bases and J by 0 bases, leaving 9 bases between them. This CDR3 is built from 15 residues. Per germline, CDR1 KGHDR and CDR2 SFDVKD.

This clone was observed a few times. V is TRBV6-2 or TRBV6-3 and J is TRBJ2-1; D remains unclear. Germline CDR1 reads MNHEY; CDR2 reads SVGEGT. This CDR3 comprises 13 residues. Trimming shortened V by 2 bases and J by 6 bases, and 8 bases separated the two germline ends. The CDR3 nucleotides read TGTGCCAGCAGTTACCCCAATTCCAATGAGCAGTTCTTC. Translation gives CASSYPNSNEQFF.

This rearrangement joins TRBV9 to TRBJ2-1; D remains unclear. V was clipped by 1 base and J by 7 bases, with 9 bases between them. Germline loops: CDR1 SGDLS, CDR2 YYNGEE. The CDR3 has 13 residues. This chain's CDR3 is CASSVSELNEQFF. The DNA of the CDR3 is TGTGCCAGCAGCGTATCGGAGTTGAATGAGCAGTTCTTC.

The rearrangement uses TRBV5-6 and TRBJ1-1, with TRBD1 as a possible D gene (6 bases). The CDR3 sequence is 12 residues long. Trimming removed 4 bases from V and 5 bases from J, with 9 bases in between. Germline CDR1 and CDR2: SGHDT and YYEEEE. CDR3 nucleotides: TGTGCCAGCAGCCACAGGGTTACTGAAGCTTTCTTT. Translating it yields CASSHRVTEAFF. The whole variable domain, remainder taken from reference TRBV5-6 and TRBJ1-1, is DAGVTQSPTHLIKTRGQQVTLRCSPKSGHDTVSWYQQALGQGPQFIFQYYEEEERQRGNFPDRFSGHQFPNYSSELNVNALLLGDSALYLCASSHRVTEAFFGQGTRLTVV.

V and J are TRBV27 and TRBJ2-7; no definite D call. There are 13 residues in the CDR3. Germline V gene sequence: CDR1 MNHEY, CDR2 SMNVEV (reference sequence). V lost 5 bases, J lost 2 bases, and 10 bases lay in between. CDR3 DNA: TGTGCCAGCAGTCCGCGACCCCCCTACGAGCAGTACTTC. Translating gives CASSPRPPYEQYF.

This chain uses TRBV7-2 with TRBJ1-5, with TRBD1 as a possible D gene (5 bases). The germline CDR1 and CDR2 sequences are SGHTA and FQGNSA. V dropped 5 bases and J dropped 7 bases, with 18 bases sitting between them. The CDR3 runs 15 residues. The CDR3 coding sequence is TGTGCCAGCAGCCCGAGAGACAGCACAGGACAGCCCCAGCATTTT. Translated: CASSPRDSTGQPQHF.

The CDR3 loop is CAISVGQGNQPQHF. CDR3 nucleotide sequence: TGTGCCATCAGTGTCGGACAGGGGAATCAGCCCCAGCATTTT. The V gene is TRBV10-3, the J gene TRBJ1-5; 9 bases match TRBD1. The length of the CDR3 is 14 residues. Trimming cost V 4 bases and J 4 bases; bases outside gene matches: 2. The germline CDR1 and CDR2 sequences are ENHRY and SYGVKD.

V usage is TRBV6-7 and J usage is TRBJ1-5; 7 bases align to TRBD1. Being an ORF, TRBV6-7 has a function that is uncertain. This CDR3 has 14 amino acids. The V and J ends lost 5 bases and 4 bases, in that order; junction bases with no gene match: 5. This chain's CDR3 is CASSARQGNQPQHF. Here the CDR3 DNA reads TGTGCCAGCAGTGCCAGACAGGGAAATCAGCCCCAGCATTTT.

This chain links TRBV6-5 with TRBJ2-2; no clear D gene. This CDR3 comprises 16 residues. The germline CDR1 and CDR2 sequences are MNHEY and SVGAGI. V was cut by 4 bases and J by 3 bases, with 15 bases left in between. The CDR3 nucleotides read TGTGCCAGCAGTTTCACCGGTACCACGGACACCGGGGAGCTGTTTTTT. Its protein product is CASSFTGTTDTGELFF.

This chain connects TRBV19 to TRBJ1-4; 9 bases map to TRBD1. Germline CDR1 LNHDA, CDR2 SQIVND (reference sequence). The CDR3 is made up of 15 amino acids. J lost 0 bases, V lost 7 bases, and 3 bases had no gene match. The CDR3 DNA reads as TGTGCCAGTAACGGACAGGGGACAACTAATGAAAAACTGTTTTTT. Protein sequence: CASNGQGTTNEKLFF.

The chain combines TRBV28 with TRBJ1-5, with TRBD1 as a possible D gene (6 bases). The V gene lost 7 bases and the J gene lost 3 bases, with 10 bases spanning the gap. The CDR3 sequence is 13 residues long. Germline V gene sequence: CDR1 MDHEN, CDR2 SYDVKM. The CDR3 reads CASKRDNNQPQHF. CDR3 bases: TGTGCCAGCAAGCGGGACAACAATCAGCCCCAGCATTTT.

J is TRBJ2-7 and V is TRBV7-9; the match to TRBD1 covers 9 bases. Germline-derived CDR1 and CDR2 are SEHNR and FQNEAQ (reference sequence). Trimming cost V 5 bases and J 1 base; bases outside gene matches: 6. CDR3 length: 15 residues. The CDR3 sequence is CASSLTGGGSYEQYF. The CDR3 DNA is TGTGCCAGCAGCCTAACAGGGGGCGGGTCCTACGAGCAGTACTTC.

The DNA of the CDR3 is TGTGCCAGCAGCGTATGGGGGAGGGGGCTCCCATTTGGCTACACCTTC. The encoded protein is CASSVWGRGLPFGYTF. The chain has TRBV9 and TRBJ1-2; 7 nucleotides align to TRBD1. CDR3 length: 16 residues. The V and J ends lost 1 base and 7 bases, in that order; junction bases with no gene match: 13. Germline V CDR1 and CDR2: SGDLS, YYNGEE.

V and J are TRBV7-2 and TRBJ2-1, with TRBD1 as a possible D gene (6 bases). V lost 4 bases to trimming and J lost 5 bases, with 9 bases between them. CDR1 is SGHTA, CDR2 FQGNSA, per germline. The CDR3 is made up of 13 amino acids. CDR3: CASSSGTNNEQFF. In DNA form, the CDR3 reads TGTGCCAGCAGCTCAGGGACAAACAATGAGCAGTTCTTC.

The J gene is TRBJ1-3, the V gene TRBV18, with 8 positions matching TRBD1. The germline CDR1 and CDR2 sequences are KGHSH and LQKENI. The CDR3 runs to 15 residues. V gave up 0 bases and J gave up 10 bases; unmatched junction bases: 8. CDR3 in amino acids: CASSPPRTGSGTIYF. CDR3 sequence (DNA): TGTGCCAGCTCACCACCTAGGACAGGGAGCGGGACCATATATTTT. The entire variable domain, with the rest obtained from reference TRBV18 and TRBJ1-3, is as follows: NAGVMQNPRHLVRRRGQEARLRCSPMKGHSHVYWYRQLPEEGLKFMVYLQKENIIDESGMPKERFSAEFPKEGPSILRIQQVVRGDSAAYFCASSPPRTGSGTIYFGEGSWLTVV.

The V gene is TRBV7-9, the J gene TRBJ1-6; D uncertain. In germline, CDR1 is SEHNR, CDR2 FQNEAQ (reference sequence). CDR3 length: 15 residues. This CDR3 reads CAHDGPSSYNSPLHF. CDR3 coding DNA: TGTGCGCACGACGGGCCGAGCTCCTATAATTCACCCCTCCACTTT.

The V gene is TRBV12-3 or TRBV12-4, the J gene TRBJ2-3; TRBD1 agrees at 9 bases. The ends lost 6 bases at V and 7 bases at J; junction bases unmatched: 2. The CDR3 has 12 residues. CDR3 in DNA: TGTGCCAGCAGGGGACAGGGCCATACGCAGTATTTT. Residues: CASRGQGHTQYF.

This clone was found once. This sequence joins TRBV2 and TRBJ2-5, with 10 bases lining up with TRBD2. Germline assignment: CDR1 SNHLY and CDR2 FYNNEI. The CDR3 totals 15 residues. V gave up 6 bases and J gave up 5 bases; unmatched junction bases: 9. CDR3 loop: CASSPQREGVETQYF. The CDR3 nucleotides read TGTGCCAGCAGCCCGCAGCGGGAGGGGGTTGAGACCCAGTACTTC. Supplemented by reference TRBV2 and TRBJ2-5, the full variable domain reads EPEVTQTPSHQVTQMGQEVILRCVPISNHLYFYWYRQILGQKVEFLVSFYNNEISEKSEIFDDQFSVERPDGSNFTLKIRSTKLEDSAMYFCASSPQREGVETQYFGPGTRLLVL.

The rearrangement joins TRBV20-1 to TRBJ2-5; 9 nucleotides align to TRBD2. Unmatched junction bases numbered 7, after V lost 3 bases and J lost 5 bases. Germline CDR1 DFQATT, CDR2 SNEGSKA (reference sequence). This CDR3 spans 14 amino acids. The CDR3 sequence: CSASAGGPVETQYF. CDR3 nucleotide sequence: TGCAGTGCTAGTGCGGGAGGGCCGGTGGAGACCCAGTACTTC.

The rearrangement links TRBV7-2 to TRBJ1-2; TRBD1 is a possible D gene (5 bases). V lost 2 bases and J lost 8, with 18 bases in between. This CDR3 spans 15 amino acids. Germline V gene data show CDR1 as SGHTA and CDR2 as FQGNSA. The CDR3 sequence: CASSLLPRVIGGYTF. For the CDR3, the DNA is TGTGCCAGCAGCTTACTTCCCAGGGTAATCGGGGGCTACACCTTC.

The chain uses TRBV7-9 and TRBJ1-2; the D is unclear. V gave up 3 bases and J gave up 4 bases, with 6 bases separating them. The CDR3 is 12 residues long. The germline gives CDR1 SEHNR, CDR2 FQNEAQ (reference sequence). CDR3 sequence (DNA): TGTGCCAGCAGCTTTGGCAGCTATGGCTACACCTTC. This translates into CASSFGSYGYTF.

V and J are TRBV6-5 and TRBJ2-7, with a tentative D call TRBD2 (6 bases). Per germline, CDR1 MNHEY and CDR2 SVGAGI. V dropped 8 bases and J dropped 2 bases, with 16 bases sitting between them. The CDR3 is 14 amino acids. This CDR3 reads CASGLGGVPYEQYF. The CDR3 DNA is TGTGCCAGCGGGCTGGGGGGAGTCCCCTACGAGCAGTACTTC.

The rearrangement links TRBV4-3 to TRBJ2-7; tentatively, D is TRBD2 (6 bases). The CDR3 has 15 residues. The V end was cut by 2 bases, the J end by 1 base, with 12 bases between. In germline, CDR1 is LGHNA, CDR2 YSLEER. The CDR3 nucleotides are TGCGCCAGCAGCCAATATACGGCGGGGTCCTACGAGCAGTACTTC. Encoded protein: CASSQYTAGSYEQYF.